These 8 T cell receptor beta chains came from one sample sequenced in a study of chemoradiotherapy in HPV16-positive cancers. TCRdb's table, derived via immunoSEQ multiplex PCR, lists solely in-frame clones and lacks some. This table holds around 13,000 clones, about 72% found once. The specimen was collected from a patient who underwent chemoradiotherapy. The receptors come from a human donor with HPV-associated anogenital cancer.

V is TRBV2 and J is TRBJ1-2; D gene unclear. CDR3 size: 14 residues. Germline V gene sequence: CDR1 SNHLY, CDR2 FYNNEI. The ends were cut back, 0 bases at V and 4 bases at J, with 9 bases in the middle. CDR3 sequence reads: CASSEASAVYGYTF. The CDR3 nucleotides read TGTGCCAGCAGTGAAGCGTCGGCCGTCTATGGCTACACCTTC.

The table lists this clone with a few counts. The genes are TRBV16 and TRBJ1-1; 8 bases are shared with TRBD1. The CDR3 is made up of 13 amino acids. Germline-derived CDR1 and CDR2 are KGHSY and FQNENV. V gave up 5 bases and J gave up 8 bases; unmatched junction bases: 7. CDR3 in amino acids: CASSLDREVEAFF. The CDR3 DNA reads TGTGCCAGCAGCTTGGACAGGGAGGTAGAAGCTTTCTTT. Together with reference TRBV16 and TRBJ1-1, the CDR3 gives the full variable domain: GEEVAQTPKHLVRGEGQKAKLYCAPIKGHSYVFWYQQVLKNEFKFLISFQNENVFDETGMPKERFSAKCLPNSPCSLEIQATKLEDSAVYFCASSLDREVEAFFGQGTRLTVV.

The chain links TRBV2 to TRBJ1-1, with D maybe TRBD1 (5 bases). Trimming cost V 6 bases and J 5 bases, with 19 bases left between them. Per germline, CDR1 SNHLY and CDR2 FYNNEI. CDR3 length: 15 amino acids. The CDR3 DNA follows: TGTGCCAGCAGAAACCGGGAAATGGGGGAAACTGAAGCTTTCTTT. Protein sequence: CASRNREMGETEAFF.

V is TRBV20-1 and J is TRBJ2-1; D is unresolved. V lost 3 bases and J 7 bases, leaving 7 bases between the germline ends. Germline V gene sequence: CDR1 DFQATT, CDR2 SNEGSKA (reference sequence). The CDR3 spans 11 residues. The CDR3 DNA follows: TGCAGTGCTAGTGTCTTTAATGAGCAGTTCTTC. It specifies CSASVFNEQFF.

The chain couples TRBV4-3 to TRBJ1-2; D not certain. The ends were cut back, 2 bases at V and 4 bases at J, with 17 bases in the middle. Per the germline V gene, CDR1 is LGHNA and CDR2 is YSLEER. The CDR3 consists of 16 residues. This CDR3 reads CASSQSQGGASYGYTF. DNA of the CDR3: TGCGCCAGCAGCCAATCCCAAGGCGGTGCGTCCTATGGCTACACCTTC.

The genes are TRBV6-1 and TRBJ1-5; no clear D gene. This CDR3 contains 15 residues. CDR1 is MNHNS and CDR2 is SASEGT in the germline V gene. The germline V and J ends were trimmed by 8 bases and 4 bases, with 18 bases remaining between them. CDR3 bases: TGTGCCAGCGGTGTGGGAGGGTACGCGAATCAGCCCCAGCATTTT. This sequence encodes CASGVGGYANQPQHF.

This chain connects TRBV7-2 to TRBJ1-3, with D uncertain. V was shortened by 5 bases and J by 6 bases, with 14 bases between the two germline ends. This CDR3 spans 14 amino acids. Germline assignment: CDR1 SGHTA and CDR2 FQGNSA. Here the CDR3 reads CASSPPVPINTIYF. The DNA for the CDR3 is TGTGCCAGCAGCCCCCCGGTCCCAATAAACACCATATATTTT. Complete variable domain (other parts from reference TRBV7-2 and TRBJ1-3): GAGVSQSPSNKVTEKGKDVELRCDPISGHTALYWYRQSLGQGLEFLIYFQGNSAPDKSGLPSDRFSAERTGGSVSTLTIQRTQQEDSAVYLCASSPPVPINTIYFGEGSWLTVV.

The chain recombines TRBV7-8 with TRBJ2-5; TRBD1 or TRBD2 may be the D gene (6 bases each). The CDR3 consists of 14 residues. Trimming cost V 1 base and J 5 bases, with 11 bases left between them. Germline V lookup: CDR1 SGHVS, CDR2 FQNEAQ. The chain's CDR3 is CASSLDGGRETQYF. The CDR3 DNA is TGTGCCAGCAGCTTAGACGGGGGCAGGGAGACCCAGTACTTC.